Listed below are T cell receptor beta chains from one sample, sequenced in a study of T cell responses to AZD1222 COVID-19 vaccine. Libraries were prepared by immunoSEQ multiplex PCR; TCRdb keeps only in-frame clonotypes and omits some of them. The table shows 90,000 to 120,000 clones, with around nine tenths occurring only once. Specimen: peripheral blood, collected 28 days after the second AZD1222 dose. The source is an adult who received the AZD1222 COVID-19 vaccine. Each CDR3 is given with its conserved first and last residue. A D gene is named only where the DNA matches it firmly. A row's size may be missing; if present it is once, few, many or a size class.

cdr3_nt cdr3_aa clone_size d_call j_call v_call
TGTGCCAGCAGCCGGGGTGGGAGCACTGAAGCTTTCTTT CASSRGGSTEAFF . . TRBJ1-1 TRBV11-3
TGTGCCAGCTCATTCGGACAGGCCACGGGCGGCTACACCTTC CASSFGQATGGYTF . TRBD1 TRBJ1-2 TRBV18
TGCGCCAGCAGCTTAGGGGCCACTGAAGCTTTCTTT CASSLGATEAFF . . TRBJ1-1 TRBV5-1
TGTGCCAGCAGCGGTGGGGGCTACGAGCAGTACTTC CASSGGGYEQYF . . TRBJ2-7 TRBV9
TGTGCCAGCAGCTGGGACGGCCCCTATGGCTACACCTTC CASSWDGPYGYTF . . TRBJ1-2 TRBV5-5
TGTGCCAGCAGTTTCCCTGGGGCCAACGTCCTGACTTTC CASSFPGANVLTF . . TRBJ2-6 TRBV27
TGTGCCAGCAGAGGGGCTGACAGAACTAACTATGGCTACACCTTC CASRGADRTNYGYTF . . TRBJ1-2 TRBV6-5
TGTGCCAGCAGCCTTACTGGGAACACTGAAGCTTTCTTT CASSLTGNTEAFF . . TRBJ1-1 TRBV7-9
TGTGCCAGCAGCAGGGGACAGGGCACTGAAGCTTTCTTT CASSRGQGTEAFF . TRBD1 TRBJ1-1 TRBV6-5
TGTGCCAGCAGCTTAGCTGGGAACACTGAAGCTTTCTTT CASSLAGNTEAFF . . TRBJ1-1 TRBV7-2
TGCGCCAGCAGCGGCGAGCTCTCCAACCCAGATACGCAGTATTTT CASSGELSNPDTQYF . . TRBJ2-3 TRBV5-1
TGTGCCAGCAGCGAAGGGGGGTGGGGCACAGATACGCAGTATTTT CASSEGGWGTDTQYF . . TRBJ2-3 TRBV9
TGTGCTAGTGGTCGGGGACAGGGAGAAAACTATGGCTACACCTTC CASGRGQGENYGYTF few TRBD1 TRBJ1-2 TRBV12-5
TGCGCCAGCAGCCAAGGGAGTGATGAGCAGTTCTTC CASSQGSDEQFF . . TRBJ2-1 TRBV4-3
TGTGCCAGCAGCTTGGGACTAGCGGGGAGGGCTGGAGGCACAGATACGCAGTATTTT CASSLGLAGRAGGTDTQYF . TRBD2 TRBJ2-3 TRBV5-4
TGTGCCAGCAGAGAAAGGGGCGCCTACGAGCAGTACTTC CASRERGAYEQYF . . TRBJ2-7 TRBV28
TGTGCCAGCTTCTCCCCCTACAGGTTTTCTAATCAGCCCCAGCATTTT CASFSPYRFSNQPQHF . . TRBJ1-5 TRBV28
TGTGCCACCAGCAGAATCGACAGGGACTATGGCTACACCTTC CATSRIDRDYGYTF . TRBD1 TRBJ1-2 TRBV15
TGTGCCAGCAGTTTCGGACAGGGGGGCTCCTACGAGCAGTACTTC CASSFGQGGSYEQYF . TRBD1 TRBJ2-7 TRBV6-2/TRBV6-3
TGTGCCAGCAGTACCGGACAGGGGGCCACCGGGGAGCTGTTTTTT CASSTGQGATGELFF . TRBD1 TRBJ2-2 TRBV6-2/TRBV6-3
TGTGCCAGCAGTGAATTGGGTAGGGAGCAGTACTTC CASSELGREQYF once . TRBJ2-7 TRBV6-1
TGTGCCAGCTCATGGGGGGGGAACACCGGGGAGCTGTTTTTT CASSWGGNTGELFF . TRBD2 TRBJ2-2 TRBV25-1
TGTGCCAGCTCACCGGGACTAGGGATCCAAGAGACCCAGTACTTC CASSPGLGIQETQYF . TRBD2 TRBJ2-5 TRBV18
TGTGCCAGCAATAAGGACAGATGGGTGAACACTGAAGCTTTCTTT CASNKDRWVNTEAFF . . TRBJ1-1 TRBV6-5
TGTGCCAGCATGTCCCAAGAGGGTGGGAATCAGTTCTTC CASMSQEGGNQFF . . TRBJ2-1 TRBV3-1/TRBV3-2
TGTGCCACCAGGAGAGGACAGGGGGTCTACAATGAGCAGTTCTTC CATRRGQGVYNEQFF . TRBD1 TRBJ2-1 TRBV15
TGTGCCAGCAGGTACTACAGGGGAGACCTATCACCCCTCCACTTT CASRYYRGDLSPLHF . TRBD1 TRBJ1-6 TRBV28
TGTGCCAGCACCACTCTCGGGACTTTGAACACCGGGGAGCTGTTTTTT CASTTLGTLNTGELFF . . TRBJ2-2 TRBV28
TGTGCCAGCAGCCCAGGCCGAAATTCCTACAATGAGCAGTTCTTC CASSPGRNSYNEQFF . . TRBJ2-1 TRBV5-6
TGTGCCTGGGGGGGAGCCACAGATACGCAGTATTTT CAWGGATDTQYF . . TRBJ2-3 TRBV30
TGTGCCAGCAGTCCTGGGACTAGCGGGACTCAGCAGTACTTC CASSPGTSGTQQYF once TRBD2 TRBJ2-7 TRBV27
TGTGCCAGCAGCTGGGGGGGGAGCGCTGAAGCTTTCTTT CASSWGGSAEAFF . . TRBJ1-1 TRBV11-2
TGTGCCAGTAGTATAGCCACCGGGGAGCTGTTTTTT CASSIATGELFF . . TRBJ2-2 TRBV19
TGTGCCAGCAGCTCTAATGTGGGCGGAGATACGCAGTATTTT CASSSNVGGDTQYF . . TRBJ2-3 TRBV7-9
TGTGCCAGAAGCTTCGGCAGGAGGGGCAATCAGCCCCAGCATTTT CARSFGRRGNQPQHF . . TRBJ1-5 TRBV5-3
TGTGCCTCAGAGGACGGTAACACTGAAGCTTTCTTT CASEDGNTEAFF . . TRBJ1-1 TRBV30
TGCGCCAGCAGCCTTCGGGACAGTCTGAACACTGAAGCTTTCTTT CASSLRDSLNTEAFF . TRBD1 TRBJ1-1 TRBV4-1
TGTGCCAGTAGTATTCAGCGGGGGGCCTACGAGCAGTACTTC CASSIQRGAYEQYF . TRBD2 TRBJ2-7 TRBV19
TGTGCCAGCAGCCTCAGCGGGCGATCTAGCACAGATACGCAGTATTTT CASSLSGRSSTDTQYF . . TRBJ2-3 TRBV5-4
TGCAGCGCGGACAGGGACGGATATGGATACGACTTC CSADRDGYGYDF . TRBD1 TRBJ1-2 TRBV29-1
TGTGCCAGCAGTTTAAGGGGGAGGAACGAGCAGTACTTC CASSLRGRNEQYF . . TRBJ2-7 TRBV27
TGTGCCAGCAGCCCCATGGGGACACAAAATGAAAAACTGTTTTTT CASSPMGTQNEKLFF . . TRBJ1-4 TRBV7-9
TGTGCCAGCAGACGGACAGGGGAGGCCTATGGCTACACCTTC CASRRTGEAYGYTF . TRBD1 TRBJ1-2 TRBV6-5
TGTGCCAGCAGCTTTGAGGAGGGCTCCTACAATGAGCAGTTCTTC CASSFEEGSYNEQFF . . TRBJ2-1 TRBV7-8
TGTGCCAGCAGCTTACTAGCGGGTTACGAGCAGTACTTC CASSLLAGYEQYF . TRBD2 TRBJ2-7 TRBV11-3
TGTGCCAGCAGCGTAAGGGAAGAGACCCAGTACTTC CASSVREETQYF . . TRBJ2-5 TRBV9
TGTGCCAGCAGCGAGGGACTAGCGGGAGAACATGAGACCCAGTACTTC CASSEGLAGEHETQYF . TRBD2 TRBJ2-5 TRBV7-9
TGCGCCAGCAGTGAGTCGATAGTAAGGGCAAGATCCTACAATGAGCAGTTCTTC CASSESIVRARSYNEQFF . . TRBJ2-1 TRBV10-2
TGTGCCAGTAGTCCCTCAGGGGGACAGGGCTATGGCTACACCTTC CASSPSGGQGYGYTF . TRBD1 TRBJ1-2 TRBV19
TGTGCCAGCTCACCAACGGGCTCTGGGGCCAACGTCCTGACTTTC CASSPTGSGANVLTF . . TRBJ2-6 TRBV18
TGTGCCAGCAGTTTCTTGGACAGGACATTCATCTACACCTTC CASSFLDRTFIYTF . TRBD1 TRBJ1-2 TRBV6-2/TRBV6-3
TGTGCCAGCAGTGATTCGGACCGTTCCTACAATGAGCAGTTCTTC CASSDSDRSYNEQFF few . TRBJ2-1 TRBV6-4
TGTGCCAGTAGTATAGATAAGACAGGGACTAGCACAGATACGCAGTATTTT CASSIDKTGTSTDTQYF . . TRBJ2-3 TRBV19